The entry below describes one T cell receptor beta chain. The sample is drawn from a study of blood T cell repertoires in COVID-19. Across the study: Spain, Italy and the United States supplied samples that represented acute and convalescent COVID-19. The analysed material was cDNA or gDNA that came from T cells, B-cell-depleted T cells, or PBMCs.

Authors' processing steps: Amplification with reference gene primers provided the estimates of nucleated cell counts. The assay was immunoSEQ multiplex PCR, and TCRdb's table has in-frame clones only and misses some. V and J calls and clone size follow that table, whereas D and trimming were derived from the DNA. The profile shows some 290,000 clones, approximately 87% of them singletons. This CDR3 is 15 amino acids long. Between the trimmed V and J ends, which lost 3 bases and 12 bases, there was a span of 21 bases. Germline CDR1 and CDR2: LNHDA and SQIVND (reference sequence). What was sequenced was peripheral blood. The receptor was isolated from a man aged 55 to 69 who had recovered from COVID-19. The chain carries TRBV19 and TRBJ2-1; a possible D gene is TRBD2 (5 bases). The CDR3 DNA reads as TGTGCCAGTAGTATTTTAGCGTCTCGAGAGGGTCGGCAGTTCTTC. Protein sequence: CASSILASREGRQFF.